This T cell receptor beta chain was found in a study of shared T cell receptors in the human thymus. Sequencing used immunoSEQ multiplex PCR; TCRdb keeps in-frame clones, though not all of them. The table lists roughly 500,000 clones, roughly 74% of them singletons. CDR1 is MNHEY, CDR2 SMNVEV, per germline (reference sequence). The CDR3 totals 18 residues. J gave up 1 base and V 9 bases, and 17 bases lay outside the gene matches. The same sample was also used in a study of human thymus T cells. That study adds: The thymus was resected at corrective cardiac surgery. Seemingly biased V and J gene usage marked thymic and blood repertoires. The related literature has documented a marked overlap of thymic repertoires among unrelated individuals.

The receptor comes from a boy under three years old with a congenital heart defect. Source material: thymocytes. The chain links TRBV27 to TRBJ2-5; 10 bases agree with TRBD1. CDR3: CASSRLDRGVVAQETQYF. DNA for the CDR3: TGTGCCAGTTCCCGCCTGGACAGGGGGGTTGTGGCCCAAGAGACCCAGTACTTC.